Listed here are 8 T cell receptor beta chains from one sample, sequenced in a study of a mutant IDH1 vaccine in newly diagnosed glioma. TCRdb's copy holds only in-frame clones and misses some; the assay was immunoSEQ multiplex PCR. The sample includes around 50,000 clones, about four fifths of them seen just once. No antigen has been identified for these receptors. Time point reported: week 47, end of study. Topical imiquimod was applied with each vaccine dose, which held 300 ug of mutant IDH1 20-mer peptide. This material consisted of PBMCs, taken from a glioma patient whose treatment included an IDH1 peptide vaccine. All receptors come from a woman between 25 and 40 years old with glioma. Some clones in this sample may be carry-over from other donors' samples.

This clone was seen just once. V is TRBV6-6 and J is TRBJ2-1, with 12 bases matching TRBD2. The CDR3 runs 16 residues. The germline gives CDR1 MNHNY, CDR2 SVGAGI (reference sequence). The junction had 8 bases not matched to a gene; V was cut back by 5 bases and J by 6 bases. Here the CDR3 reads CASSLTLAGGANEQFF. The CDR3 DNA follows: TGTGCCAGCAGTCTCACCCTAGCGGGAGGGGCCAATGAGCAGTTCTTC.

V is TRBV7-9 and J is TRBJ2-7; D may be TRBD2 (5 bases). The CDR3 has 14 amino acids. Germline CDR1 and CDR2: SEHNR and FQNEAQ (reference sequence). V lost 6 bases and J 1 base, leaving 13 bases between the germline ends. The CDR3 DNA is TGTGCCAGCAGGGACGGTACTAGGTCCTACGAGCAGTACTTC. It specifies CASRDGTRSYEQYF.

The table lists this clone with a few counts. CDR3 sequence (DNA): TGTGCTAGTGCGCCGGGGGGACCCTCCTACGAGCAGTACTTC. Translating it yields CASAPGGPSYEQYF. The chain has TRBV12-5 and TRBJ2-7; 7 positions agree with TRBD2. Germline trimming cut 7 bases from V and 0 bases from J; bases unmatched to any gene: 6. Germline V CDR1 and CDR2: LGHNT, FRNRAP. The CDR3 covers 14 residues.

The CDR3 sequence is CASSTGQGIYSYEQYF. The CDR3 nucleotides read TGTGCCAGCAGCACCGGACAGGGAATCTACTCCTACGAGCAGTACTTC. J is TRBJ2-7 and V is TRBV9; 8 nucleotides match TRBD1. Looked up from germline, CDR1 is SGDLS and CDR2 is YYNGEE. After removal of 4 bases from V and 0 bases from J, the junction contained 9 bases not matched to a gene. This CDR3 region has 16 residues.

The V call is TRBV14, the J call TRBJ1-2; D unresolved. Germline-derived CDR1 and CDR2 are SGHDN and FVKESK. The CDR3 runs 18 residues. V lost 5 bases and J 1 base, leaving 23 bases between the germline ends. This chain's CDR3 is CASSVRTETRSINYGYTF. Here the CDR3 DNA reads TGTGCCAGCAGCGTCCGGACGGAGACCCGATCTATTAACTATGGCTACACCTTC.

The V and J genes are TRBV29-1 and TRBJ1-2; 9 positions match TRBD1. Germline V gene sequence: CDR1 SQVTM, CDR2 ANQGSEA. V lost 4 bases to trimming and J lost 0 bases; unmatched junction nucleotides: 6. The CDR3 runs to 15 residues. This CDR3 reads CSVVPGQGTNYGYTF. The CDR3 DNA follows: TGCAGCGTTGTACCGGGACAGGGTACTAACTATGGCTACACCTTC.

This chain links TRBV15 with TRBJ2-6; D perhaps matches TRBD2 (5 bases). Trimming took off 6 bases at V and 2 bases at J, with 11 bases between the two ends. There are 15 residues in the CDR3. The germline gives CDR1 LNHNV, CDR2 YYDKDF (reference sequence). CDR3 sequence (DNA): TGTGCCACCAGTCGGGGTGGTACTGGGGCCAACGTCCTGACTTTC. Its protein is CATSRGGTGANVLTF.

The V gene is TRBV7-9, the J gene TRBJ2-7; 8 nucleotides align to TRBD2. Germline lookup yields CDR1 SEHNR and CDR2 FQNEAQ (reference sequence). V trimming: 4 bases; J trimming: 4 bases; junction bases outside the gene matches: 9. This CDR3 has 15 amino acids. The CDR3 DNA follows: TGTGCCAGCAGCTCCGGGGGGGGGCGAGGATACGAGCAGTACTTC. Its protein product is CASSSGGGRGYEQYF.